This T cell receptor (beta chain) stems from a study of blood T cell repertoires in COVID-19. On the study more broadly: Collection of acute and convalescent COVID-19 samples took place in the United States, Italy and Spain. Sample material is recorded as cDNA or gDNA derived from T cells, B-cell-depleted T cells, or PBMCs.

Per the original methods: Nucleated cell number was recorded as an estimate derived from reference gene primer amplification. Measured with immunoSEQ multiplex PCR; TCRdb has only the in-frame clones, and not every one. V, J and clone size were drawn from that table, and D and trimming were deduced from the DNA. Found here are roughly 150,000 clones, about 86% of them singletons; the top ten hold approximately 10%. Germline values: CDR1 SGDLS, CDR2 YYNGEE. The length of the CDR3 is 15 residues. Trimming at V came to 4 bases and at J to 1 base, leaving 4 bases not matched to a gene. The specimen was peripheral blood. The origin of this receptor is a man in his 70s with active or convalescent COVID-19. The chain employs TRBV9 and TRBJ2-2; 7 nucleotides line up with TRBD1. CDR3 sequence reads: CASSPRGLNTGELFF. CDR3 DNA sequence: TGTGCCAGCAGCCCAAGGGGGCTGAACACCGGGGAGCTGTTTTTT.